Below are 27 T cell receptor beta chains sequenced from a single sample in a study of PD-L1 blockade in urothelial cancer. The time point is: pretreatment peripheral blood. Libraries were prepared by immunoSEQ multiplex PCR; TCRdb keeps only in-frame clonotypes and omits some of them. The sample has about 87,000 clones; around 92% are singletons. The sample here was PBMCs, taken around atezolizumab (anti-PD-L1) treatment. The receptors were sampled from a woman of 80 years or more with urothelial cancer.

The rearrangement joins TRBV19 to TRBJ2-1, with 12 nucleotides matching TRBD1. The CDR3 contains 16 residues. V trimming: 7 bases; J trimming: 7 bases; junction bases outside the gene matches: 11. Germline CDR1 is LNHDA and CDR2 is SQIVND (reference sequence). The CDR3 coding sequence is TGTGCCAGTACCCTGGGGGACAGGGGGCGGAAGAATGAGCAGTTCTTC. Protein sequence: CASTLGDRGRKNEQFF.

V and J are TRBV29-1 and TRBJ2-7; D is perhaps TRBD2 (7 bases). The CDR3 is 13 amino acids. V lost 7 bases and J lost 5, with 18 bases in between. Germline V gene data show CDR1 as SQVTM and CDR2 as ANQGSEA. The CDR3 is CSGSRGGGNEQYF. The DNA for the CDR3 is TGCAGCGGCTCAAGGGGGGGAGGGAACGAGCAGTACTTC.

V gene TRBV28 combines with J gene TRBJ2-1; 8 bases agree with TRBD2. The CDR3 runs 16 residues. Germline CDR1 and CDR2: MDHEN and SYDVKM. Trimming removed 6 bases from V and 5 bases from J; junction bases left unmatched: 12. CDR3 DNA: TGTGCCAGCAGCCCCGGGGGGGGAGGGGTTCACAATGAGCAGTTCTTC. As protein: CASSPGGGGVHNEQFF.

The V gene is TRBV7-9, the J gene TRBJ2-1; TRBD2 aligns across 8 bases. Germline assignment: CDR1 SEHNR and CDR2 FQNEAQ (reference sequence). V lost 4 bases, J lost 8 bases, and 13 bases stayed unmatched. The CDR3 is 16 residues long. CDR3 coding DNA: TGTGCCAGCAGCTCCCTCGGAAGCGGGAGTAGCTATGAGCAGTTCTTC. As protein: CASSSLGSGSSYEQFF.

The chain is built from TRBV9 and TRBJ2-2; 7 positions match TRBD1. CDR1 SGDLS and CDR2 YYNGEE come from the germline V gene. The junction had 6 bases not matched to a gene; V was cut back by 3 bases and J by 4 bases. The CDR3 spans 15 residues. CDR3 protein: CASSANRGRTGELFF. Here the CDR3 DNA reads TGTGCCAGCAGCGCTAACAGGGGCCGCACCGGGGAGCTGTTTTTT.

This sequence joins TRBV2 and TRBJ2-1; D may be TRBD2 (6 bases). Trimming shortened V by 8 bases and J by 2 bases, and 13 bases separated the two germline ends. CDR3 length: 14 residues. Per germline, CDR1 SNHLY and CDR2 FYNNEI. Here the CDR3 reads CASRLAFTYNEQFF. The CDR3 DNA is TGTGCCAGCCGGCTAGCGTTTACCTACAATGAGCAGTTCTTC.

This sequence joins TRBV27 and TRBJ2-1; no clear D gene. The V end was cut by 3 bases, the J end by 6 bases, with 9 bases between. Germline V CDR1 and CDR2: MNHEY, SMNVEV (reference sequence). The CDR3 sequence is 13 residues long. Here the CDR3 reads CASSFPLRNEQFF. DNA for the CDR3: TGTGCCAGCAGTTTCCCCCTGCGCAATGAGCAGTTCTTC.

For this clone: The same CDR3 can be traced to other DNA sequences in this sample. This sequence joins TRBV5-1 and TRBJ2-7; TRBD1 might be the D (6 bases). V lost 4 bases and J 0 bases, leaving 11 bases between the germline ends. This CDR3 comprises 14 residues. Germline lookup yields CDR1 SGHRS and CDR2 YFSETQ. This CDR3 is CASSPRDTSYEQYF. As DNA, the CDR3 is TGCGCCAGCAGCCCTCGGGACACCTCCTACGAGCAGTACTTC. Full variable domain (missing parts from reference TRBV5-1 and TRBJ2-7): KAGVTQTPRYLIKTRGQQVTLSCSPISGHRSVSWYQQTPGQGLQFLFEYFSETQRNKGNFPGRFSGRQFSNSRSEMNVSTLELGDSALYLCASSPRDTSYEQYFGPGTRLTVT.

This chain joins TRBV29-1 and TRBJ1-1; the match to TRBD1 covers 8 bases. In germline, CDR1 is SQVTM, CDR2 ANQGSEA. J was trimmed by 4 bases and V by 7 bases; bases with no gene match: 8. The CDR3 is made up of 13 amino acids. CDR3 DNA: TGCAGCGGATTTACAGGGGGTGGCACTGAAGCTTTCTTT. Its translation: CSGFTGGGTEAFF.

This clone appeared a single time. The chain joins TRBV10-3 to TRBJ2-2; 10 bases align to TRBD2. Germline V gene sequence: CDR1 ENHRY, CDR2 SYGVKD. The CDR3 has 18 residues. V shed 5 bases, J shed 7 bases, and the junction held 16 bases outside the gene matches. Here the CDR3 DNA reads TGTGCCATCAGTCCCCGGGGCGCAGGGACTAGCGAAATCGGGGAGCTGTTTTTT. Encoded protein: CAISPRGAGTSEIGELFF.

The V call is TRBV5-6, the J call TRBJ2-5; no clear D. Trimming pared 1 base from V and 4 bases from J, leaving 11 bases between. The CDR3 loop spans 14 amino acids. The germline CDR1 and CDR2 sequences are SGHDT and YYEEEE. The CDR3 nucleotides read TGTGCCAGCAGCTTGTACAGCAGAACAGAGACCCAGTACTTC. This sequence encodes CASSLYSRTETQYF.

The rearrangement links TRBV19 to TRBJ1-1; D may be TRBD1 (6 bases). The germline CDR1 and CDR2 sequences are LNHDA and SQIVND (reference sequence). The CDR3 is 14 residues long. V lost 3 bases, J lost 1 base, and 9 bases lay in between. CDR3 DNA: TGTGCCAGTAGTATGGGGGCCGGGAACACTGAAGCTTTCTTT. Residues: CASSMGAGNTEAFF.

In this sample, this clone turned up once. V gene TRBV7-2 combines with J gene TRBJ2-7, with D possibly TRBD2 on 6 matching bases. The CDR3 covers 15 residues. V gave up 0 bases and J gave up 3 bases, with 12 bases separating them. Germline V lookup: CDR1 SGHTA, CDR2 FQGNSA. This chain's CDR3 is CASSLAFGGIYEQYF. CDR3 in DNA: TGTGCCAGCAGCTTAGCCTTCGGCGGGATCTACGAGCAGTACTTC.

The chain employs TRBV5-5 and TRBJ1-4; 7 bases are shared with TRBD1. The CDR3 contains 13 residues. Unmatched junction bases numbered 4, after V lost 4 bases and J lost 7 bases. Germline lookup yields CDR1 SGHKS and CDR2 YYEKEE (reference sequence). The CDR3 loop is CASSLGTVEKLFF. Here the CDR3 DNA reads TGTGCCAGCAGCCTAGGGACAGTTGAAAAACTGTTTTTT.

The rearrangement uses TRBV19 and TRBJ2-7; TRBD2 matches 8 bases. Unmatched junction bases numbered 13, after V lost 5 bases and J lost 7 bases. Looked up from germline, CDR1 is LNHDA and CDR2 is SQIVND (reference sequence). CDR3 length: 15 amino acids. In DNA, the CDR3 is TGTGCCAGTAGTCATGCGGGGGGCGATTCGCGGGAGCAGTACTTC. Amino acids: CASSHAGGDSREQYF.

The chain links TRBV5-1 to TRBJ1-1; 8 nucleotides match TRBD1. The ends lost 5 bases at V and 4 bases at J; junction bases unmatched: 7. This CDR3 comprises 14 residues. The germline V gene has CDR1 SGHRS and CDR2 YFSETQ. CDR3 DNA: TGCGCCAGCAGTAGTGACAGGGGTAGCACTGAAGCTTTCTTT. This translates into CASSSDRGSTEAFF. The full variable domain, its missing parts supplied by reference TRBV5-1 and TRBJ1-1, is KAGVTQTPRYLIKTRGQQVTLSCSPISGHRSVSWYQQTPGQGLQFLFEYFSETQRNKGNFPGRFSGRQFSNSRSEMNVSTLELGDSALYLCASSSDRGSTEAFFGQGTRLTVV.

The chain employs TRBV6-5 and TRBJ1-4, with 7 bases matching TRBD1. Germline V gene lookup returns CDR1 MNHEY and CDR2 SVGAGI. There are 15 residues in the CDR3. Losses at the gene ends were 7 bases for V and 4 bases for J; bases not matched to a gene: 9. CDR3 residues: CASILAGTVNEKLFF. Here the CDR3 DNA reads TGTGCCAGCATCCTAGCGGGGACAGTTAATGAAAAACTGTTTTTT.

The V and J genes are TRBV5-1 and TRBJ1-1, with 8 bases lining up with TRBD1. The V gene end was trimmed by 4 bases and the J gene end by 4 bases; junction bases not matched to a gene: 6. The CDR3 spans 14 residues. CDR1 and CDR2 (germline): SGHRS, YFSETQ. Here the CDR3 DNA reads TGCGCCAGCAGCCTTTACAGGGGGGGCACTGAAGCTTTCTTT. Residues: CASSLYRGGTEAFF.

The chain employs TRBV5-1 and TRBJ2-5, with D possibly matching TRBD1 (6 bases). The CDR3 sequence is 12 residues long. The ends were cut back, 2 bases at V and 5 bases at J, with 7 bases in the middle. Germline V gives CDR1 SGHRS, CDR2 YFSETQ. Here the CDR3 reads CASSFQGETQYF. The CDR3 coding sequence is TGCGCCAGCAGCTTTCAGGGGGAGACCCAGTACTTC.

The gene calls are TRBV9 and TRBJ2-1; 7 bases fit TRBD2. The CDR3 spans 14 residues. V lost 5 bases to trimming and J lost 6 bases; unmatched junction nucleotides: 8. In germline, CDR1 is SGDLS, CDR2 YYNGEE. In DNA, the CDR3 is TGTGCCAGCAGGGGGGGGGAGCTGTTCAATGAGCAGTTCTTC. It codes for CASRGGELFNEQFF.

The DNA for the CDR3 is TGTGCCAGCAGCTTAGTAGACAGGGGCTACGAGCAGTACTTC. Translated, it gives CASSLVDRGYEQYF. The rearrangement uses TRBV7-2 and TRBJ2-7; the match to TRBD1 covers 8 bases. The germline CDR1 and CDR2 sequences are SGHTA and FQGNSA. This CDR3 is 14 amino acids long. Unmatched junction bases numbered 2, after V lost 1 base and J lost 3 bases.

The V gene is TRBV2, the J gene TRBJ2-5; TRBD1 aligns across 8 bases. The germline gives CDR1 SNHLY, CDR2 FYNNEI. The CDR3 consists of 16 residues. Trimming at V came to 6 bases and at J to 4 bases, leaving 13 bases not matched to a gene. This CDR3 reads CASRSGRTGKGETQYF. Written as DNA, the CDR3 is TGTGCCAGCAGGAGTGGAAGGACAGGGAAGGGAGAGACCCAGTACTTC.

This clone turned up a few times. V and J are TRBV5-1 and TRBJ1-1; D possibly corresponds to TRBD1 (6 bases). The CDR3 runs 13 residues. V was pared by 2 bases and J by 6 bases, with 11 bases between. The germline V gene encodes CDR1 SGHRS and CDR2 YFSETQ. The CDR3 reads CASSFVGQPEAFF. The CDR3 region has the DNA TGCGCCAGCAGCTTCGTGGGACAACCTGAAGCTTTCTTT.

The chain couples TRBV13 to TRBJ1-3; 7 positions agree with TRBD1. This CDR3 has 16 residues. V was pared by 0 bases and J by 6 bases, with 8 bases of the junction left unmatched. Germline-derived CDR1 and CDR2 are PRHDT and FYEKMQ (reference sequence). CDR3 in DNA: TGTGCCAGCAGCTTAGGTGACAGGGTACTAGAAAACACCATATATTTT. Amino acid sequence: CASSLGDRVLENTIYF.

This chain's CDR3 is CASSRDQGTEAFF. Here the CDR3 DNA reads TGTGCCAGCTCTCGGGACCAGGGGACTGAAGCTTTCTTT. This chain connects TRBV18 to TRBJ1-1; D is possibly TRBD1 (6 bases). Germline loops: CDR1 KGHSH, CDR2 LQKENI. The germline V and J ends were trimmed by 6 bases and 5 bases, with 13 bases remaining between them. The CDR3 length is 13 residues.

This clone turned up a few times. The V gene is TRBV30, the J gene TRBJ1-2; a weak D match, TRBD1 (6 bases). Trimming pared 0 bases from V and 7 bases from J, leaving 12 bases between. Germline CDR1 reads GTSNPN; CDR2 reads SVGIG (reference sequence). CDR3 size: 13 residues. The CDR3: CAWSVLEGGGYTF. CDR3 coding DNA: TGTGCCTGGAGTGTACTGGAAGGGGGTGGCTACACCTTC. The full variable domain, completed using reference TRBV30 and TRBJ1-2, is SQTIHQWPATLVQPVGSPLSLECTVEGTSNPNLYWYRQAAGRGLQLLFYSVGIGQISSEVPQNLSASRPQDRQFILSSKKLLLSDSGFYLCAWSVLEGGGYTFGSGTRLTVV.

The rearrangement uses TRBV28 and TRBJ1-2, with 9 bases that match TRBD1. The CDR3 spans 13 residues. The V segment lost 6 bases and the J segment 8 bases; nucleotides outside the gene matches: 7. Germline CDR1 and CDR2: MDHEN and SYDVKM. The CDR3 region has the DNA TGTGCCAGCAGCTGGACAGGGGCGGGAGGCTACACCTTC. As protein: CASSWTGAGGYTF.